A selection of T cell receptor beta chains follows, all from one sample in a study of cytomegalovirus exposure and HLA in healthy donors. The method was immunoSEQ multiplex PCR; TCRdb's version includes in-frame clones alone and lacks a portion of them. The data hold tens of thousands of clones, with approximately 80% observed a single time. The sequencing input was PBMCs. All receptors come from a man aged 18-30 years in good health and CMV-seropositive. The CDR3 runs from the conserved cysteine through the conserved F or W. A D gene is named only where the DNA matches it firmly. Rows give clone size only sometimes, using once, few, many, or a class for an expanded clone.

v_gene: TRBV7-6; j_gene: TRBJ2-7; abundance: -; d_gene: TRBD1; CDR3aa: CASSPQGKPYEQYF; CDR3nt: TGTGCCAGCAGCCCACAGGGGAAGCCCTACGAGCAGTACTTC
v_gene: TRBV28; j_gene: TRBJ2-5; abundance: -; d_gene: TRBD2; CDR3aa: CASSSGRQETQYF; CDR3nt: TGTGCCAGCTCTAGCGGGAGACAAGAGACCCAGTACTTC
v_gene: TRBV6-5; j_gene: TRBJ2-5; abundance: -; d_gene: TRBD2; CDR3aa: CATTSGGWETQYF; CDR3nt: TGTGCCACGACTAGCGGGGGATGGGAGACCCAGTACTTC
v_gene: TRBV27; j_gene: TRBJ2-7; abundance: once; d_gene: -; CDR3aa: CEGRGRGQYF; CDR3nt: TGTGAAGGGCGGGGTCGGGGGCAGTACTTC
v_gene: TRBV29-1; j_gene: TRBJ2-7; abundance: -; d_gene: -; CDR3aa: CSVGGTPYEQYF; CDR3nt: TGCAGCGTTGGGGGGACACCCTACGAGCAGTACTTC
v_gene: TRBV29-1; j_gene: TRBJ2-1; abundance: -; d_gene: -; CDR3aa: CSALQGEQFF; CDR3nt: TGCAGCGCCCTACAGGGTGAGCAGTTCTTC
v_gene: TRBV6-5; j_gene: TRBJ1-1; abundance: -; d_gene: -; CDR3aa: CASSYGGVGDTEAFF; CDR3nt: TGTGCCAGCAGCTACGGGGGGGTGGGGGACACTGAAGCTTTCTTT
v_gene: TRBV6-1; j_gene: TRBJ2-3; abundance: -; d_gene: -; CDR3aa: CASSDRGTDTQYF; CDR3nt: TGTGCCAGCAGTGATCGGGGAACAGATACGCAGTATTTT
v_gene: TRBV30; j_gene: TRBJ2-7; abundance: -; d_gene: -; CDR3aa: CAWSVTGDEQYF; CDR3nt: TGTGCCTGGAGTGTAACCGGGGACGAGCAGTACTTC
v_gene: TRBV27; j_gene: TRBJ2-1; abundance: -; d_gene: -; CDR3aa: CASSFSESYEQFF; CDR3nt: TGTGCCAGCAGTTTTTCCGAAAGCTATGAGCAGTTCTTC
v_gene: TRBV28; j_gene: TRBJ2-7; abundance: -; d_gene: -; CDR3aa: CASSWLGGPEAGQNEQYF; CDR3nt: TGTGCCAGCAGTTGGCTGGGGGGACCCGAAGCAGGTCAGAACGAGCAGTACTTC
v_gene: TRBV2; j_gene: TRBJ2-1; abundance: -; d_gene: -; CDR3aa: CASTSGIYNEQFF; CDR3nt: TGTGCCAGCACAAGCGGAATCTACAATGAGCAGTTCTTC
v_gene: TRBV29-1; j_gene: TRBJ1-5; abundance: -; d_gene: TRBD1; CDR3aa: CSVWTGGGQPQHF; CDR3nt: TGCAGCGTTTGGACAGGGGGCGGTCAGCCCCAGCATTTT
v_gene: TRBV19; j_gene: TRBJ2-1; abundance: -; d_gene: -; CDR3aa: CASSIGIYNEQFF; CDR3nt: TGTGCCAGTAGTATCGGGATTTACAATGAGCAGTTCTTC
v_gene: TRBV29-1; j_gene: TRBJ2-7; abundance: -; d_gene: -; CDR3aa: CSALTGQEQYF; CDR3nt: TGCAGCGCCCTAACAGGGCAAGAGCAGTACTTC
v_gene: TRBV29-1; j_gene: TRBJ2-2; abundance: few; d_gene: -; CDR3aa: CSVGGTSAFTGELFF; CDR3nt: TGCAGCGTGGGGGGGACATCCGCTTTCACCGGGGAGCTGTTTTTT
v_gene: TRBV5-4; j_gene: TRBJ1-2; abundance: -; d_gene: TRBD1; CDR3aa: CASILDRAYGYTF; CDR3nt: TGTGCCAGCATCCTGGACAGGGCCTATGGCTACACCTTC
v_gene: TRBV6-1; j_gene: TRBJ1-1; abundance: -; d_gene: TRBD1; CDR3aa: CASSEGPYRGDTEAFF; CDR3nt: TGTGCCAGCAGTGAAGGGCCATACAGGGGTGACACTGAAGCTTTCTTT